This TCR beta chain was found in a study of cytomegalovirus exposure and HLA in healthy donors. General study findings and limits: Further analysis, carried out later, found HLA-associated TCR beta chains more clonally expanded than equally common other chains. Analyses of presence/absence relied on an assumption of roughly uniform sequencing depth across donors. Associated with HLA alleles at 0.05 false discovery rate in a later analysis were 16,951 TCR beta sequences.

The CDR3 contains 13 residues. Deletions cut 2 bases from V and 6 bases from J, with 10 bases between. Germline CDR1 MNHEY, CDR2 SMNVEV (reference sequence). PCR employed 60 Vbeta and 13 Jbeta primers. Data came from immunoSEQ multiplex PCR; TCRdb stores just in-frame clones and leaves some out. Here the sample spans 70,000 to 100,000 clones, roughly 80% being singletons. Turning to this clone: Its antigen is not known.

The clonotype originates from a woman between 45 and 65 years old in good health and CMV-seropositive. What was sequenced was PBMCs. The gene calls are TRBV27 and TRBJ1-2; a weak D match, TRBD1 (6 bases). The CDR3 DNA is TGTGCCAGCAGTTTAAGTGGGGGCCATGGCTACACCTTC. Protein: CASSLSGGHGYTF.